These T cell receptor beta chains were read from a single sample in a study of PD-L1 blockade in urothelial cancer. Assay used: immunoSEQ multiplex PCR; TCRdb lists only in-frame clones, some missing. Of roughly 40,000 clones in the sample, approximately 93% were seen once. The starting material was PBMCs, obtained around atezolizumab (anti-PD-L1) treatment. The receptors stem from a woman in her sixties with urothelial cancer. The CDR3 runs from the conserved cysteine through the conserved F or W. Each record gives: V gene, clone size, J gene, D gene, CDR3 DNA, CDR3 protein. The D gene is left open where the match is weak. Not every row has a clone size; where given, it reads once, few, many or a size class.

>TRBV4-1|.|TRBJ2-1|.
TGCGCCAGCAGCCAAGCAACGGGACTTGCCTACAATGAGCAGTTCTTC
CASSQATGLAYNEQFF
>TRBV7-2|.|TRBJ2-3|TRBD2
TGTGCCAGCAGCTTAGTACCCGGGACTAGCGGGAGGGGAGATACGCAGTATTTT
CASSLVPGTSGRGDTQYF
>TRBV19|.|TRBJ2-7|.
TGTGCCAGTAGGACCCGGGACATACTCTCCTACGAGCAGTACTTC
CASRTRDILSYEQYF
>TRBV11-1|.|TRBJ2-7|.
TGTGCCAGCAGTTCCATGGGGGGCTACGAGCAGTACTTC
CASSSMGGYEQYF
>TRBV7-6|.|TRBJ1-2|TRBD1
TGTGCCAGCAGCCCGCTTTCCCATCGACAGGGCTCATATGGCTACACCTTC
CASSPLSHRQGSYGYTF
>TRBV5-1|.|TRBJ1-1|.
TGCGCCAGCAGCACCACTCGGAACACTGAAGCTTTCTTT
CASSTTRNTEAFF
>TRBV9|.|TRBJ2-7|.
TGTGCCAGCAGCGCCGGGGGGCGGAGCTACGAGCAGTACTTC
CASSAGGRSYEQYF
>TRBV19|few|TRBJ2-1|.
TGTGCCAGTAGTATACAGACGGGCTACAATGAGCAGTTCTTC
CASSIQTGYNEQFF
>TRBV5-6|.|TRBJ2-3|.
TGTGCCAGCAGCTCCTTAGTCACAGATACGCAGTATTTT
CASSSLVTDTQYF
>TRBV2|.|TRBJ2-7|TRBD1
TGTGCCAGCAAGGCGGGGACAGGGATCTACGAGCAGTACTTC
CASKAGTGIYEQYF
>TRBV7-9|once|TRBJ2-1|.
TGTGCCAGCAGCCCCCAGGAGGGCCGGGAGCAGTTCTTC
CASSPQEGREQFF
>TRBV11-1|.|TRBJ2-1|TRBD2
TGTGCCAGCAGCTTAGAGGGCGGGAGCTACAATGAGCAGTTCTTC
CASSLEGGSYNEQFF
>TRBV5-1|once|TRBJ2-1|.
TGCGCCAGCAGCTTGGTTGGCGGGAACCCCTACAATGAGCAGTTCTTC
CASSLVGGNPYNEQFF
>TRBV2|.|TRBJ1-5|.
TGTGCCAGCAGTGAAGCCGGTTACCAGCCCCAGCATTTT
CASSEAGYQPQHF
>TRBV2|.|TRBJ2-5|TRBD2
TGTGCCAGCGTCGCTAGCGGGAGTGGGGAGACCCAGTACTTC
CASVASGSGETQYF
>TRBV9|.|TRBJ2-1|TRBD2
TGTGCCAGCAGCGTGGGACTAGCGGGGTCCTACAATGAGCAGTTCTTC
CASSVGLAGSYNEQFF
>TRBV28|.|TRBJ2-5|TRBD2
TGTGCCAGCAGTTCCCGACTAGCGGGCCTTGGTTTTTTTGAGACCCAGTACTTC
CASSSRLAGLGFFETQYF
>TRBV25-1|.|TRBJ2-7|TRBD2
TGTGCCAGCAGTGAACCTAGCGGGGCTAGCTCCTACGAGCAGTACTTC
CASSEPSGASSYEQYF
>TRBV28|.|TRBJ1-1|.
TGTGCCAGCACTTACAGGAAGACTGAAGCTTTCTTT
CASTYRKTEAFF
>TRBV7-8|.|TRBJ2-1|TRBD2
TGTGCCAGCAGCCCCCAGTCTCTAGCGGGAGCATACAATGAGCAGTTCTTC
CASSPQSLAGAYNEQFF
>TRBV9|.|TRBJ2-3|.
TGTGCCAGCAGCCCTAGGGACTCCGACTCTAGCACAGATACGCAGTATTTT
CASSPRDSDSSTDTQYF
>TRBV2|.|TRBJ2-1|TRBD2
TGTGCCAGCACCGGACTAGTAGATTCCTCGAATGAGCAGTTCTTC
CASTGLVDSSNEQFF
>TRBV2|.|TRBJ2-7|TRBD2
TGTGCCAGCAGGATGAGCGGGAGTTATGTCGAGCAGTACTTC
CASRMSGSYVEQYF
>TRBV9|.|TRBJ2-6|.
TGTGCCAGCAAGGGGACTGGGGCCAACGTCCTGACTTTC
CASKGTGANVLTF
>TRBV6-6|.|TRBJ1-1|TRBD1
TGTGCCAGCAGTTGGGACAGGGAGTTCCCTGAAGCTTTCTTT
CASSWDREFPEAFF
>TRBV19|.|TRBJ1-5|TRBD1
TGTGCCAGTCAAACGGGACAGGGTAATAATCAGCCCCAGCATTTT
CASQTGQGNNQPQHF
>TRBV7-7|few|TRBJ2-2|.
TGTGCTAGTCGCACGAGCGGGACCGGGGAGCTGTTTTTT
CASRTSGTGELFF
>TRBV7-9|.|TRBJ2-7|.
TGTGCCAGCACCCTAGGCGGGGAAAGCTACGAGCAGTACTTC
CASTLGGESYEQYF
>TRBV5-1|.|TRBJ2-3|TRBD2
TGCGCCAGCAGCTTGGGTCTGGGGCTAGCGGCAGATACGCAGTATTTT
CASSLGLGLAADTQYF
>TRBV30|.|TRBJ2-2|TRBD2
TGTGCCTGGAGGGGTAGCGGGAGAGCGAACACCGGGGAGCTGTTTTTT
CAWRGSGRANTGELFF
>TRBV27|.|TRBJ2-5|TRBD1
TGTGCCAGCAGTTACACTACAGGGGGAAGAGAGACCCAGTACTTC
CASSYTTGGRETQYF
>TRBV10-2|.|TRBJ2-7|TRBD2
TGCGCCAGCAGTGATGGGGCGGGAGGATCCTACGAGCAGTACTTC
CASSDGAGGSYEQYF
>TRBV27|.|TRBJ2-7|TRBD2
TGTGCCAGCAGTTTAAGAGCGGGAGGGCTCGAGCAGTACTTC
CASSLRAGGLEQYF
>TRBV5-1|.|TRBJ2-1|TRBD1
TGCGCCAGCAGCTTTCAGGGGGCGAAGCACAATGAGCAGTTCTTC
CASSFQGAKHNEQFF
>TRBV5-6|.|TRBJ2-1|TRBD1
TGTGCCAGCAGCCGGGACAGATACAATGAGCAGTTCTTC
CASSRDRYNEQFF
>TRBV5-5|few|TRBJ2-5|.
TGTGCCAGCAGACCGGCAGGGGTGGAGACCCAGTACTTC
CASRPAGVETQYF
>TRBV30|.|TRBJ1-5|.
TGTGCCTGGAGTGTACGGGGGAATCAGCCCCAGCATTTT
CAWSVRGNQPQHF
>TRBV5-6|.|TRBJ2-4|.
TGTGCCAGCAGCCACCTTGACACGAAAAACATTCAGTACTTC
CASSHLDTKNIQYF
>TRBV11-2|.|TRBJ2-7|.
TGTGCCAGCAGCTTACAAGGAGGGCCCTACGAGCAGTACTTC
CASSLQGGPYEQYF
>TRBV18|.|TRBJ2-2|.
TGTGCCAGCTCACTCAGGGCCAGGGCTCCCGGGGAGCTGTTTTTT
CASSLRARAPGELFF
>TRBV19|.|TRBJ2-3|TRBD1
TGTGCCAGTACCTCCCTGGGGACAGGGGGAGTTACGCAGTATTTT
CASTSLGTGGVTQYF
>TRBV7-2|.|TRBJ1-4|.
TGTGCCAGCAGCTTACAGGGTGGAACTAATGAAAAACTGTTTTTT
CASSLQGGTNEKLFF
>TRBV11-2|.|TRBJ2-5|TRBD2
TGTGCCAGCAGCTTCTCTAGCGGAGGGGAGACCCAGTACTTC
CASSFSSGGETQYF
>TRBV15|once|TRBJ2-1|TRBD1
TGTGCCACCAGCAGAGAGTTCACAGGGGGTCCATCCGATGAGCAGTTCTTC
CATSREFTGGPSDEQFF
>TRBV10-3|.|TRBJ1-1|TRBD1
TGTGCCATCAGTGACCCGGGACAGATGAACACTGAAGCTTTCTTT
CAISDPGQMNTEAFF
>TRBV18|.|TRBJ2-5|.
TGTGCCAGCTCAATTAGCTCCATCCCCCAAGAGACCCAGTACTTC
CASSISSIPQETQYF
>TRBV19|.|TRBJ2-7|.
TGTGCCAGTAGTGGGTGGTCTTCTAGCTTCTACGAGCAGTACTTC
CASSGWSSSFYEQYF